These 29 T cell receptor beta chains came from one sample sequenced in a study of blood T cell repertoires in COVID-19 (dated by TCRdb to between 2020 and 2021). Receptor libraries were prepared by the immunoSEQ multiplex PCR assay. Entries here come from immuneACCESS through TCRdb and include only in-frame sequences with V and J called. Some clones fail to appear in such tables; in the studies checked, an unresolved V gene covers under half of the shortfall, and the cause of the remainder is unknown. The sample table lists about 270,000 clones, over 75% of them with a count of one. The ten biggest clones cover 15% to 17% of the sample. The sequenced material came from PBMCs or T cells enriched from blood (not recorded which). The receptor source for this set is a man aged 18 to 29 who had recovered from COVID-19.

The chain joins TRBV15 to TRBJ1-5; D is unclear. The CDR3 consists of 13 residues. Per the germline V gene, CDR1 is LNHNV and CDR2 is YYDKDF (reference sequence). V was trimmed by 3 bases and J by 4 bases, leaving 7 bases between them. DNA of the CDR3: TGTGCCACCAGCAGTTCGGGGAATCAGCCCCAGCATTTT. The encoded protein is CATSSSGNQPQHF. Variable domain in full (rest from reference TRBV15 and TRBJ1-5): DAMVIQNPRYQVTQFGKPVTLSCSQTLNHNVMYWYQQKSSQAPKLLFHYYDKDFNNEADTPDNFQSRRPNTSFCFLDIRSPGLGDTAMYLCATSSSGNQPQHFGDGTRLSIL.

The chain employs TRBV12-3 or TRBV12-4 and TRBJ1-6; D is unclear. Trimming removed 3 bases at V and 10 bases at J, with 7 bases between. CDR3 length equals 12 residues. The DNA for the CDR3 is TGTGCCAGCAGTTTTAGTCCGTCACCCCTCCACTTT. It specifies CASSFSPSPLHF.

CDR3 nucleotide sequence: TGTGCCAGCAGTCAAAACCCTCAAACCCGCTATGACTATGGCTACACCTTC. Encoded protein: CASSQNPQTRYDYGYTF. This chain links TRBV28 with TRBJ1-2, with no clear D. V was cut by 5 bases and J by 3 bases, with 22 bases left in between. The CDR3 has 17 amino acids. Germline CDR1 MDHEN, CDR2 SYDVKM.

Written as DNA, the CDR3 is TGTGCCAGTAGGATACAGGGGGCAGGCGAAAAACTGTTTTTT. Protein sequence: CASRIQGAGEKLFF. The chain combines TRBV19 with TRBJ1-4; the match to TRBD1 covers 9 bases. In germline, CDR1 is LNHDA, CDR2 SQIVND (reference sequence). There are 14 residues in the CDR3. Trimming cost V 6 bases and J 8 bases; bases outside gene matches: 7.

The chain carries TRBV19 and TRBJ2-2, with D possibly matching TRBD1 (5 bases). The CDR3 loop spans 17 amino acids. The V end lost 3 bases, the J end lost 6 bases, and 20 bases lay between the germline ends. Germline V gene sequence: CDR1 LNHDA, CDR2 SQIVND (reference sequence). For the CDR3, the DNA is TGTGCCAGTAGTATGTTCGGCAGGGCCTATTTGTCCGGGGAGCTGTTTTTT. Protein sequence: CASSMFGRAYLSGELFF.

The chain has TRBV11-3 and TRBJ2-2; TRBD2 is a possible D gene (5 bases). V lost 0 bases and J lost 7, with 12 bases in between. Germline lookup yields CDR1 SGHNT and CDR2 YENEEA. The CDR3 runs to 15 residues. The CDR3 protein is CASSLDLAGLGELFF. The CDR3, as DNA: TGTGCCAGCAGCTTAGATCTCGCGGGTCTCGGGGAGCTGTTTTTT. The full variable domain, rest sourced from reference TRBV11-3 and TRBJ2-2, is EAGVVQSPRYKIIEKKQPVAFWCNPISGHNTLYWYLQNLGQGPELLIRYENEEAVDDSQLPKDRFSAERLKGVDSTLKIQPAELGDSAVYLCASSLDLAGLGELFFGEGSRLTVL.

The chain carries TRBV10-1 and TRBJ2-7; 10 bases agree with TRBD2. Per the germline V gene, CDR1 is WNHNN and CDR2 is SYGVQD (reference sequence). Trimming took 5 bases from V and 4 from J; bases not matched to a gene: 11. This CDR3 is 16 amino acids long. The CDR3 DNA reads as TGCGCCAGCAGTTCACTCCCGGCTAGCGGGAGTTACGAGCAGTACTTC. Its protein product is CASSSLPASGSYEQYF.

In this sample, this clone turned up once. This sequence joins TRBV7-2 and TRBJ2-1; 7 bases are a match to TRBD1. The CDR3 is 13 amino acids. Germline CDR1 reads SGHTA; CDR2 reads FQGNSA. With 2 bases clipped from V and 9 bases from J, the junction kept 4 bases outside the gene matches. CDR3 residues: CASSLSAGGEQFF. In DNA, the CDR3 is TGTGCCAGCAGCTTATCCGCAGGGGGTGAGCAGTTCTTC.

The CDR3 nucleotides read TGTGCCAGCAGCTCGCAACCGGGGGGCCCGAACACTGAAGCTTTCTTT. Translation gives CASSSQPGGPNTEAFF. The chain carries TRBV7-2 and TRBJ1-1; D might be TRBD1 (6 bases). The CDR3 is made up of 16 amino acids. Germline lookup yields CDR1 SGHTA and CDR2 FQGNSA. Trimming cost V 4 bases and J 1 base, with 16 bases left between them.

The V call is TRBV12-1, the J call TRBJ1-5; TRBD1 is the table's D call and was not checked against the DNA. TRBV12-1 is a pseudogene segment. The CDR3 runs to 15 residues. The CDR3 DNA sequence: TGTGCCAGCAGCTTTGAGTGGACAGCCGATCAGCCCCAGCATTTT. Residues: CASSFEWTADQPQHF.

This clone was detected only once. The genes are TRBV7-9 and TRBJ2-7; 8 bases match TRBD2. Per germline, CDR1 SEHNR and CDR2 FQNEAQ (reference sequence). The CDR3 consists of 17 residues. V lost 0 bases, J lost 2 bases, and 9 bases stayed unmatched. Written as DNA, the CDR3 is TGTGCCAGCAGCTTAGCGCGTTACCGGGGGGGCCCCTACGAGCAGTACTTC. Translated, it gives CASSLARYRGGPYEQYF.

The gene calls are TRBV24-1 and TRBJ2-5; TRBD1 matches at 8 bases. V shed 5 bases and J 5 bases; nucleotides not matched to a gene: 12. Per the germline V gene, CDR1 is KGHDR and CDR2 is SFDVKD. The CDR3 has 16 amino acids. CDR3 sequence: CATSARGGTGSETQYF. The CDR3 DNA follows: TGTGCCACCAGTGCCCGAGGGGGGACAGGTTCCGAGACCCAGTACTTC.

This clone was seen once. V is TRBV4-1 and J is TRBJ2-5; 10 nucleotides align to TRBD2. This CDR3 contains 15 residues. Germline assignment: CDR1 MGHRA and CDR2 YSYEKL. With 3 bases clipped from V and 4 bases from J, the junction kept 5 bases outside the gene matches. The CDR3 region has the DNA TGCGCCAGCAGCCAGAGGACTAGCGGTGGAGAGACCCAGTACTTC. This translates into CASSQRTSGGETQYF.

V and J are TRBV11-3 and TRBJ1-4, with D maybe TRBD1 (5 bases). This CDR3 comprises 15 residues. Germline V gene sequence: CDR1 SGHNT, CDR2 YENEEA. With 1 base removed from V and 8 bases from J, the gap between germline ends came to 14 bases. The CDR3 sequence: CASSLGIGGAEKLFF. The CDR3 DNA follows: TGTGCCAGCAGCTTAGGGATCGGAGGGGCCGAAAAACTGTTTTTT. Looking up the rest from reference TRBV11-3 and TRBJ1-4 gives the full variable domain: EAGVVQSPRYKIIEKKQPVAFWCNPISGHNTLYWYLQNLGQGPELLIRYENEEAVDDSQLPKDRFSAERLKGVDSTLKIQPAELGDSAVYLCASSLGIGGAEKLFFGSGTQLSVL.

The chain carries TRBV20-1 and TRBJ1-6; 7 bases map to TRBD1. Trimming at V came to 6 bases and at J to 14 bases, leaving 7 bases not matched to a gene. Germline assignment: CDR1 DFQATT and CDR2 SNEGSKA (reference sequence). The CDR3 extends over 11 amino acids. CDR3 DNA: TGCAGTGCCATGACAGGGTCAACCCTCCACTTT. It specifies CSAMTGSTLHF.

The chain is built from TRBV4-1 and TRBJ2-2, with a weak D call TRBD1 (6 bases). CDR1 and CDR2 (germline): MGHRA, YSYEKL. V lost 1 base and J 10 bases, leaving 13 bases between the germline ends. The CDR3 runs to 14 residues. CDR3 sequence (DNA): TGCGCCAGCAGCCAAGCAAACAGGGAGTCGGAGCTGTTTTTT. This gives the protein CASSQANRESELFF.

The chain recombines TRBV24-1 with TRBJ2-5; 10 positions match TRBD2. The CDR3 has 16 residues. CDR1 is KGHDR and CDR2 is SFDVKD in the germline V gene. The trim removed 3 bases at V and 3 bases at J, leaving 6 bases unmatched. The DNA for the CDR3 is TGTGCCACCAGTGATGTGGTAGCGGGGGGCGAAGAGACCCAGTACTTC. It encodes CATSDVVAGGEETQYF.

This sequence joins TRBV7-9 and TRBJ2-2; 7 bases line up with TRBD2. Losses at the gene ends were 3 bases for V and 4 bases for J; bases not matched to a gene: 11. Germline V gene sequence: CDR1 SEHNR, CDR2 FQNEAQ (reference sequence). This CDR3 has 17 amino acids. The CDR3 reads CASSFPSGITGTGELFF. As DNA, the CDR3 is TGTGCCAGCAGCTTTCCGAGCGGGATTACAGGCACCGGGGAGCTGTTTTTT.

V is TRBV27 and J is TRBJ1-2, with TRBD1 matching 9 bases. CDR1 and CDR2 from the germline V gene are MNHEY and SMNVEV (reference sequence). The CDR3 runs to 13 residues. V lost 6 bases to trimming and J lost 4 bases; unmatched junction nucleotides: 3. CDR3 region: CASSMDRGYGYTF. In DNA, the CDR3 is TGTGCCAGCAGCATGGACAGGGGCTATGGCTACACCTTC.

V is TRBV7-9 and J is TRBJ2-1, with TRBD2 identical over 14 bases. The trim removed 4 bases at V and 9 bases at J, leaving 5 bases unmatched. The CDR3 covers 15 residues. Germline lookup yields CDR1 SEHNR and CDR2 FQNEAQ (reference sequence). CDR3 in DNA: TGTGCCAGCAGCTCTCGGACTAGCGGGAGGTCTGAGCAGTTCTTC. It is translated as CASSSRTSGRSEQFF.

The V and J genes are TRBV19 and TRBJ1-5, with D possibly being TRBD1 (5 bases). The germline CDR1 and CDR2 sequences are LNHDA and SQIVND (reference sequence). The CDR3 consists of 16 residues. V lost 3 bases and J lost 2, with 14 bases in between. CDR3 bases: TGTGCCAGTAGTATGACTCGGGGGACCGGCAATCAGCCCCAGCATTTT. Residues: CASSMTRGTGNQPQHF.

The chain recombines TRBV3-1 (or the pseudogene TRBV3-2) with TRBJ2-5; 7 bases agree with TRBD2. The CDR3 contains 15 residues. The J segment lost 4 bases and the V segment lost 1 base, leaving 6 bases of the junction unmatched. CDR1 is LGHDT and CDR2 is YNNKEL in the germline V gene (reference sequence). This CDR3 reads CASSQVAGVGETQYF. CDR3 nucleotides: TGTGCCAGCAGCCAAGTAGCGGGTGTAGGAGAGACCCAGTACTTC.

V and J are TRBV6-1 and TRBJ2-1; 8 nucleotides align to TRBD2. The CDR3 runs 17 residues. The junction had 8 bases not matched to a gene; V was cut back by 4 bases and J by 0 bases. Germline lookup yields CDR1 MNHNS and CDR2 SASEGT. CDR3 loop: CASSGPVLAGSYNEQFF. The CDR3 DNA sequence: TGTGCCAGCAGTGGCCCTGTTCTAGCGGGCTCCTACAATGAGCAGTTCTTC.

This chain connects TRBV6-5 to TRBJ1-1, with D possibly being TRBD1 (5 bases). CDR3 length equals 15 residues. CDR1 and CDR2 (germline): MNHEY, SVGAGI. Between the trimmed V and J ends, which lost 5 bases and 0 bases, there was a span of 13 bases. The chain's CDR3 is CASSRRQLLNTEAFF. The CDR3 DNA reads TGTGCCAGCAGTCGTAGACAGCTACTGAACACTGAAGCTTTCTTT.

The chain joins TRBV18 to TRBJ2-7; the D gene is possibly TRBD1 (6 bases). The CDR3 extends over 13 amino acids. V was trimmed by 6 bases and J by 3 bases, leaving 12 bases between them. Per germline, CDR1 KGHSH and CDR2 LQKENI. CDR3 protein: CASSPTGNYEQYF. CDR3 coding DNA: TGTGCCAGCTCCCCAACAGGGAACTACGAGCAGTACTTC.

This chain uses TRBV5-6 with TRBJ2-7; TRBD1 is a possible D gene (6 bases). CDR1 SGHDT and CDR2 YYEEEE come from the germline V gene. The CDR3 is made up of 14 amino acids. V lost 5 bases to trimming and J lost 2 bases, with 14 bases between them. Here the CDR3 DNA reads TGTGCCAGCAGAACAAAAACAGGGACCTACGAGCAGTACTTC. Its protein product is CASRTKTGTYEQYF.

The chain has TRBV5-1 and TRBJ1-4, with TRBD1 matching over 9 bases. Per the germline V gene, CDR1 is SGHRS and CDR2 is YFSETQ. CDR3 size: 14 residues. Trimming cost V 4 bases and J 8 bases; bases outside gene matches: 6. The CDR3, as DNA: TGCGCCAGCAGCCCGGGACAGGGCCGGGAAAAACTGTTTTTT. It encodes CASSPGQGREKLFF.

The chain recombines TRBV7-2 with TRBJ1-2; 9 bases are shared with TRBD1. The CDR3 extends over 13 amino acids. The J segment lost 7 bases and the V segment lost 6 bases, leaving 6 bases of the junction unmatched. Germline V CDR1 and CDR2: SGHTA, FQGNSA. CDR3 DNA sequence: TGTGCCAGCAGGGAGGGACAGGGTAGTGGCTACACCTTC. Translated: CASREGQGSGYTF.

The chain uses TRBV10-2 and TRBJ2-2; D might be TRBD2 (6 bases). This CDR3 comprises 13 residues. Germline assignment: CDR1 WSHSY and CDR2 SAAADI. The V end lost 11 bases, the J end lost 1 base, and 11 bases lay between the germline ends. The CDR3 coding sequence is TGCGCCCACGGGACTGAGAACACCGGGGAGCTGTTTTTT. Residues: CAHGTENTGELFF.